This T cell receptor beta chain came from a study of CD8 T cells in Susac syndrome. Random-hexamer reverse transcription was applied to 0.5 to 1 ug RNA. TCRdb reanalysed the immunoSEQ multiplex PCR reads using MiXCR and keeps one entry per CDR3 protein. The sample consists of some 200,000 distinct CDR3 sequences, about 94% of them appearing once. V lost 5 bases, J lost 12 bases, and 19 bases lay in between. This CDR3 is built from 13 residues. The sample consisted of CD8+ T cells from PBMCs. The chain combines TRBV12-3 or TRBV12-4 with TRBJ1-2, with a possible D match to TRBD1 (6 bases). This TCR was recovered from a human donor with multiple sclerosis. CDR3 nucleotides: TGTGCCAGCAGTCCTCCACAGGGACACCCCAACACCTTC. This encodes CASSPPQGHPNTF.